This T cell receptor beta chain was sequenced for a study of CD8+ T cells in alopecia areata. Study-wide background: Treated individuals took tofacitinib by mouth, 5 to 10 mg twice daily.

Extracted from the samples, RNA was reverse transcribed into cDNA to serve as the sequencing template. Clones were sequenced by immunoSEQ multiplex PCR, and TCRdb holds only the in-frame ones, with some missing. The sample carries about 14,000 clones, 55% to 70% recorded once. Patients with alopecia areata provided lesional scalp punch biopsies as well as peripheral blood. This clone was picked up a small number of times. There are 13 residues in the CDR3. CDR1 and CDR2 (germline): LNHNV, YYDKDF (reference sequence). After removal of 1 base from V and 9 bases from J, the junction contained 3 bases not matched to a gene.

The chain employs TRBV15 and TRBJ2-1; TRBD2 agrees at 7 bases. The source material was skin, sampled at week 0. This sequence was found in a human donor with alopecia areata. CDR3 loop: CATSRASGGEQFF. The CDR3 DNA follows: TGTGCCACCAGCAGAGCTAGCGGCGGTGAGCAGTTCTTC.